This passage covers 28 T cell receptor beta chains from one sample sequenced in a study of blood T cell repertoires in COVID-19. Only in-frame clones appear in the TCRdb table, and some are missing; sequencing was by immunoSEQ multiplex PCR. The sample has approximately 170,000 clones, approximately 80% seen once. Sequencing was performed on peripheral blood. These receptors were collected from a woman between 70 and 85 years old with COVID-19, enrolled during active disease.

CDR3: CASSPITTGTNIQYF. The CDR3 nucleotides are TGTGCCAGCAGTCCAATTACGACAGGGACGAACATTCAGTACTTC. This rearrangement joins TRBV27 to TRBJ2-4; 7 positions match TRBD1. Germline V gene lookup returns CDR1 MNHEY and CDR2 SMNVEV (reference sequence). There are 15 residues in the CDR3. The J segment lost 7 bases and the V segment lost 5 bases, leaving 11 bases of the junction unmatched.

Only one count was recorded for this clone. The CDR3 here is CASSRTGWGQETQYF. The CDR3 region has the DNA TGTGCCAGCAGTCGGACAGGTTGGGGCCAAGAGACCCAGTACTTC. The gene calls are TRBV28 and TRBJ2-5, with 7 positions matching TRBD1. Germline-derived CDR1 and CDR2 are MDHEN and SYDVKM. This CDR3 is built from 15 residues. Trimming at V came to 5 bases and at J to 1 base, leaving 7 bases not matched to a gene.

The chain couples TRBV20-1 to TRBJ2-5; 11 nucleotides agree with TRBD1. Per the germline V gene, CDR1 is DFQATT and CDR2 is SNEGSKA (reference sequence). The length of the CDR3 is 16 residues. J was trimmed by 4 bases and V by 3 bases; bases with no gene match: 10. The CDR3 loop is CSASIGAGQGGETQYF. CDR3 in DNA: TGCAGTGCTAGTATAGGGGCGGGACAGGGGGGAGAGACCCAGTACTTC.

The gene calls are TRBV29-1 and TRBJ2-1, with 8 positions matching TRBD1. The CDR3 spans 16 residues. With 5 bases clipped from V and 6 bases from J, the junction kept 15 bases outside the gene matches. CDR1 SQVTM and CDR2 ANQGSEA come from the germline V gene. The CDR3 region has the DNA TGCAGCGTTATCGGGACAGGATATTTCCACACCAATGAGCAGTTCTTC. This sequence encodes CSVIGTGYFHTNEQFF.

V gene TRBV1 combines with J gene TRBJ2-2; the table's D call of TRBD2 was not tested on the DNA. TRBV1 is a listed pseudogene. The CDR3 loop spans 12 amino acids. This chain's CDR3 is CTSSQDTGGLFF. CDR3 nucleotides: TGCACCAGCAGCCAAGATACCGGAGGGCTGTTTTTT.

V and J are TRBV28 and TRBJ1-4; D unresolved. There are 14 residues in the CDR3. Trimming pared 5 bases from V and 4 bases from J, leaving 11 bases between. Germline loops: CDR1 MDHEN, CDR2 SYDVKM. The CDR3 sequence is CASSPMGSNEKLFF. CDR3 DNA: TGTGCCAGCAGTCCCATGGGGAGTAATGAAAAACTGTTTTTT.

The chain is built from TRBV2 and TRBJ2-3, with D possibly matching TRBD2 (6 bases). Germline V gene data show CDR1 as SNHLY and CDR2 as FYNNEI. CDR3 length: 13 residues. V was cut by 8 bases and J by 2 bases, with 11 bases left in between. CDR3 coding DNA: TGTGCCAGCCGCGCTAGCGCCACAGATACGCAGTATTTT. This translates into CASRASATDTQYF.

To note about this clone: The same CDR3 also results from other DNA sequences found in this sample. The chain has TRBV28 and TRBJ2-2, with 7 bases that match TRBD2. Germline loops: CDR1 MDHEN, CDR2 SYDVKM. The CDR3 consists of 16 residues. V lost 7 bases, J lost 4 bases, and 12 bases stayed unmatched. DNA for the CDR3: TGTGCCAGCACCTCCCCCAGGACTAGGGGCACCGGGGAGCTGTTTTTT. The encoded protein is CASTSPRTRGTGELFF. The full variable domain, rest sourced from reference TRBV28 and TRBJ2-2, is DVKVTQSSRYLVKRTGEKVFLECVQDMDHENMFWYRQDPGLGLRLIYFSYDVKMKEKGDIPEGYSVSREKKERFSLILESASTNQTSMYLCASTSPRTRGTGELFFGEGSRLTVL.

The CDR3: CASSEGYMNTEAFF. CDR3 DNA: TGTGCCAGCAGTGAAGGATACATGAACACTGAAGCTTTCTTT. This rearrangement joins TRBV2 to TRBJ1-1, with no clear D. V was cut by 1 base and J by 0 bases, with 6 bases left in between. Per germline, CDR1 SNHLY and CDR2 FYNNEI. CDR3 size: 14 residues.

The chain has TRBV3-1 (or the pseudogene TRBV3-2) and TRBJ1-2, with a possible D match to TRBD1 (6 bases). The CDR3 runs 19 residues. Germline CDR1 is LGHDT and CDR2 is YNNKEL (reference sequence). V was cut by 4 bases and J by 8 bases, with 32 bases left in between. CDR3 DNA sequence: TGTGCCAGCAGCCCGGCCCCGACAGGTCCCTCAATTGTCGCAACGGGCTACACCTTC. As protein: CASSPAPTGPSIVATGYTF.

This clone was detected only a few times. The rearrangement joins TRBV5-6 to TRBJ1-6; 8 bases match TRBD1. The junction had 6 bases not matched to a gene; V was cut back by 0 bases and J by 10 bases. CDR1 and CDR2 (germline): SGHDT, YYEEEE. The CDR3 extends over 15 amino acids. CDR3 DNA: TGTGCCAGCAGCTTGGCTGACAGGGGTTCCTCACCCCTCCACTTT. Its translation: CASSLADRGSSPLHF. Full variable domain (missing parts from reference TRBV5-6 and TRBJ1-6): DAGVTQSPTHLIKTRGQQVTLRCSPKSGHDTVSWYQQALGQGPQFIFQYYEEEERQRGNFPDRFSGHQFPNYSSELNVNALLLGDSALYLCASSLADRGSSPLHFGNGTRLTVT.

The chain has TRBV9 and TRBJ2-5; D is unresolved. This CDR3 has 12 residues. Germline V gene sequence: CDR1 SGDLS, CDR2 YYNGEE. Trimming removed 0 bases at V and 9 bases at J, with 9 bases between. The CDR3 DNA reads as TGTGCCAGCAGCGTAGACCCCGGAGCCCAGTACTTC. Amino acid sequence: CASSVDPGAQYF.

This clone was seen more than once but under ten times. The chain has TRBV5-8 and TRBJ1-5; D uncertain. Per the germline V gene, CDR1 is SGHTS and CDR2 is YDEGEE. The CDR3 runs 12 residues. The V end lost 2 bases, the J end lost 3 bases, and 3 bases lay between the germline ends. The CDR3 DNA reads TGTGCCAGCAGCTTCCTCAATCAGCCCCAGCATTTT. Translation: CASSFLNQPQHF.

The gene calls are TRBV5-8 and TRBJ1-2; a possible D gene is TRBD1 (6 bases). There are 13 residues in the CDR3. Looked up from germline, CDR1 is SGHTS and CDR2 is YDEGEE. V lost 1 base to trimming and J lost 4 bases, with 8 bases between them. The CDR3 loop reads CASSLQGTYGYTF. CDR3 DNA sequence: TGTGCCAGCAGCTTGCAGGGGACCTATGGCTACACCTTC.

In its sample, this clone was seen once. V usage is TRBV11-2 and J usage is TRBJ2-7, with D possibly TRBD2 on 6 matching bases. V shed 2 bases and J shed 2 bases, with 13 bases lying between them. The V gene's germline CDR1 is SGHAT and CDR2 FQNNGV. This CDR3 has 15 residues. The CDR3 DNA sequence: TGTGCCAGCAGCTTAACGTCGGGAGCCCCCTACGAGCAGTACTTC. Translating it yields CASSLTSGAPYEQYF.

The gene calls are TRBV7-2 and TRBJ1-2, with TRBD1 identical over 7 bases. The CDR3 runs 13 residues. V trimming: 5 bases; J trimming: 8 bases; junction bases outside the gene matches: 8. Germline V gene sequence: CDR1 SGHTA, CDR2 FQGNSA. CDR3 amino acids: CASSLGQLGGYTF. The DNA of the CDR3 is TGTGCCAGCAGCCTGGGACAGTTGGGAGGCTACACCTTC.

The chain combines TRBV11-2 with TRBJ2-5, with a tentative D call TRBD2 (7 bases). V lost 6 bases to trimming and J lost 2 bases, with 19 bases between them. Germline CDR1 reads SGHAT; CDR2 reads FQNNGV. The CDR3 totals 16 residues. DNA of the CDR3: TGTGCCAGCAGGGACCTATTGCGGGGGCCACAAGAGACCCAGTACTTC. Translation: CASRDLLRGPQETQYF. Using reference TRBV11-2 and TRBJ2-5 for the parts outside the CDR3, the full variable domain is EAGVAQSPRYKIIEKRQSVAFWCNPISGHATLYWYQQILGQGPKLLIQFQNNGVVDDSQLPKDRFSAERLKGVDSTLKIQPAKLEDSAVYLCASRDLLRGPQETQYFGPGTRLLVL.

The genes are TRBV28 and TRBJ1-5; D is perhaps TRBD1 (5 bases). This CDR3 has 13 amino acids. V gave up 7 bases and J gave up 4 bases, with 11 bases separating them. CDR1 MDHEN and CDR2 SYDVKM come from the germline V gene. The CDR3 here is CASMPGGNQPQHF. CDR3 sequence (DNA): TGTGCCAGCATGCCGGGGGGGAATCAGCCCCAGCATTTT.

The chain is built from TRBV5-1 and TRBJ2-2, with a possible D match to TRBD1 (6 bases). CDR3 length: 15 amino acids. The germline gives CDR1 SGHRS, CDR2 YFSETQ. Trimming left V 5 bases short and J 3 bases short, with 14 bases between. This CDR3 reads CASRAGVVDTGELFF. The CDR3 region has the DNA TGCGCCAGCAGGGCAGGGGTCGTCGACACCGGGGAGCTGTTTTTT.

The V gene is TRBV28, the J gene TRBJ1-4; D is uncertain. Germline V gene data show CDR1 as MDHEN and CDR2 as SYDVKM. This CDR3 has 15 amino acids. V was shortened by 3 bases and J by 0 bases, with 8 bases between the two germline ends. CDR3 DNA sequence: TGTGCCAGCAGTTTCCCCGGAGCAACTAATGAAAAACTGTTTTTT. Translating it yields CASSFPGATNEKLFF.

The V gene is TRBV5-4, the J gene TRBJ1-2; 7 bases agree with TRBD1. Germline CDR1 and CDR2: SGHNT and YYREEE (reference sequence). This CDR3 spans 14 amino acids. Trimming at V came to 4 bases and at J to 4 bases, leaving 7 bases not matched to a gene. The CDR3 DNA sequence: TGTGCCAGCAGCCCAGGGGGTTGGAGCTATGGCTACACCTTC. Protein: CASSPGGWSYGYTF.

This chain links TRBV6-4 with TRBJ1-3; no clear D gene. Trimming removed 8 bases at V and 1 base at J, with 9 bases between. CDR1 is MRHNA and CDR2 is SNTAGT in the germline V gene. There are 13 residues in the CDR3. The CDR3 sequence is CASGVGSGNTIYF. The CDR3 DNA is TGTGCCAGCGGAGTTGGGTCTGGAAACACCATATATTTT.

The V gene is TRBV19, the J gene TRBJ2-7; 10 bases fit TRBD2. V gave up 2 bases and J gave up 6 bases; unmatched junction bases: 4. The CDR3 contains 14 residues. Per the germline V gene, CDR1 is LNHDA and CDR2 is SQIVND (reference sequence). CDR3 sequence reads: CASSITSGETEQYF. CDR3 in DNA: TGTGCCAGTAGTATAACTAGCGGGGAAACCGAGCAGTACTTC.

This clone is labeled as medium-sized (0.01 to 0.1%). V gene TRBV5-1 combines with J gene TRBJ1-5; D not certain. The V end lost 0 bases, the J end lost 0 bases, and 10 bases lay between the germline ends. The CDR3 covers 16 residues. Germline V gene lookup returns CDR1 SGHRS and CDR2 YFSETQ. CDR3 residues: CASSLDGSYSNQPQHF. DNA of the CDR3: TGCGCCAGCAGCTTGGACGGTTCGTATAGCAATCAGCCCCAGCATTTT. The full variable domain, in which reference TRBV5-1 and TRBJ1-5 provide the parts outside the CDR3, is KAGVTQTPRYLIKTRGQQVTLSCSPISGHRSVSWYQQTPGQGLQFLFEYFSETQRNKGNFPGRFSGRQFSNSRSEMNVSTLELGDSALYLCASSLDGSYSNQPQHFGDGTRLSIL.

This clone was picked up a small number of times. The chain uses TRBV5-1 and TRBJ1-6; possible D gene TRBD1, 6 bases. Looked up from germline, CDR1 is SGHRS and CDR2 is YFSETQ. The CDR3 length is 14 residues. V lost 4 bases to trimming and J lost 11 bases, with 16 bases between them. CDR3 region: CASSLTGISTPLHF. CDR3 nucleotides: TGCGCCAGCAGCCTAACAGGGATCTCGACACCCCTCCACTTT.

The chain employs TRBV28 and TRBJ1-1; D is possibly TRBD1 (6 bases). The CDR3 covers 16 residues. Germline lookup yields CDR1 MDHEN and CDR2 SYDVKM. Trimming left V 4 bases short and J 3 bases short, with 18 bases between. The CDR3 here is CASSSVDPTGYTEAFF. In DNA, the CDR3 is TGTGCCAGCAGTTCGGTAGACCCGACAGGCTACACTGAAGCTTTCTTT.

The chain couples TRBV7-8 to TRBJ2-1; 8 bases agree with TRBD1. Germline V gene lookup returns CDR1 SGHVS and CDR2 FQNEAQ. The CDR3 spans 14 residues. The junction had 8 bases not matched to a gene; V was cut back by 3 bases and J by 10 bases. CDR3 in amino acids: CASSFVTGGNEQFF. The CDR3 region has the DNA TGTGCCAGCAGCTTCGTTACAGGGGGAAACGAGCAGTTCTTC.

The chain has TRBV5-1 and TRBJ1-1, with D perhaps matching TRBD1 (5 bases). CDR3 length: 15 amino acids. CDR1 and CDR2 (germline): SGHRS, YFSETQ. V was pared by 3 bases and J by 3 bases, with 15 bases between. In nucleotides, the CDR3 is TGCGCCAGCAGCTGGGGCAGGGCCCAGGACACTGAAGCTTTCTTT. Protein sequence: CASSWGRAQDTEAFF. Combining the CDR3 with reference TRBV5-1 and TRBJ1-1 gives the whole variable domain KAGVTQTPRYLIKTRGQQVTLSCSPISGHRSVSWYQQTPGQGLQFLFEYFSETQRNKGNFPGRFSGRQFSNSRSEMNVSTLELGDSALYLCASSWGRAQDTEAFFGQGTRLTVV.